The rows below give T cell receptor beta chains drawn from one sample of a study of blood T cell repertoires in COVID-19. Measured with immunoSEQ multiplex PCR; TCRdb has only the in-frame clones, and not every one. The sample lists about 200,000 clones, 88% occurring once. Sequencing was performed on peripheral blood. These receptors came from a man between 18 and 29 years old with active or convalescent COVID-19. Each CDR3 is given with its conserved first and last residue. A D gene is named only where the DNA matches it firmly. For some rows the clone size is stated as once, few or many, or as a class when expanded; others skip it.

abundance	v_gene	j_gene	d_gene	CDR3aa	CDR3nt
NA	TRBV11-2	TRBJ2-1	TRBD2	CASSPTSGGANEQFF	TGTGCCAGCAGCCCTACTAGCGGGGGGGCGAATGAGCAGTTCTTC
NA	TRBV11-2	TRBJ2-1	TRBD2	CASSLSAGGPGQFF	TGTGCCAGCAGCTTGTCTGCGGGGGGGCCGGGGCAGTTCTTC
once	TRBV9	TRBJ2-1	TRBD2	CASSVDTLVYSGRVEQFF	TGTGCCAGCAGCGTAGATACTTTAGTTTATAGCGGGAGAGTTGAGCAGTTCTTC
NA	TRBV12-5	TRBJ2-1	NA	CASGFRSDNPYNEQFF	TGTGCTAGTGGTTTTCGGTCGGACAACCCGTACAATGAGCAGTTCTTC
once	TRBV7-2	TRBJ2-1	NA	CASSLGPNNEQFF	TGTGCCAGCAGCTTAGGGCCCAACAATGAGCAGTTCTTC
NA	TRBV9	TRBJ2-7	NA	CASSVSGDRDYEQYF	TGTGCCAGCAGCGTATCGGGAGACAGGGACTACGAGCAGTACTTC
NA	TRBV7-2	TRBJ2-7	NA	CASSLDRQSYEQYF	TGTGCCAGCAGCTTAGATCGACAGTCCTACGAGCAGTACTTC
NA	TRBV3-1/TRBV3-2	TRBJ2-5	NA	CASSQRGIRTQYF	TGTGCCAGCAGCCAAAGGGGAATTCGGACCCAGTACTTC
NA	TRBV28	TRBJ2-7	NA	CASSLPGERGRFEQYF	TGTGCCAGCAGTTTACCGGGAGAGAGGGGGCGTTTCGAGCAGTACTTC
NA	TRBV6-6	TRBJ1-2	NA	CASSLGGAESGYTF	TGTGCCAGCAGCCTGGGGGGGGCAGAGAGTGGCTACACCTTC
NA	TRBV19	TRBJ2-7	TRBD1	CASSNPGQPSYEQYF	TGTGCCAGTAGTAATCCGGGACAGCCTTCCTACGAGCAGTACTTC
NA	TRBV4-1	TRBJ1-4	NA	CASSQGDRTNEKLFF	TGCGCCAGCAGCCAAGGAGACAGGACTAATGAAAAACTGTTTTTT
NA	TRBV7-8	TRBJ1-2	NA	CASSSHRDINYGYTF	TGTGCCAGCAGCTCCCACCGGGACATCAACTATGGCTACACCTTC
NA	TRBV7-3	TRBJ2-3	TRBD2	CASSLWGSGGVRSTDTQYF	TGTGCCAGCAGCTTATGGGGTAGCGGGGGAGTGAGGAGCACAGATACGCAGTATTTT
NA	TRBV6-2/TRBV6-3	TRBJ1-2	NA	CASSYYQGRAYGYTF	TGTGCCAGCAGTTACTACCAGGGCAGGGCCTATGGCTACACCTTC
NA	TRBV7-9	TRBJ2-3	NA	CASSLLSDDTQYF	TGTGCCAGCAGTTTACTCAGTGATGATACGCAGTATTTT
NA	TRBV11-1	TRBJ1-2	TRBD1	CASSFGTAANYGYTF	TGTGCCAGCAGCTTCGGGACAGCCGCTAACTATGGCTACACCTTC
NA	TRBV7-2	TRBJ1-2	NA	CASSLDGQGNGWGGYTF	TGTGCCAGCAGCTTAGACGGCCAGGGGAACGGATGGGGGGGCTACACCTTC
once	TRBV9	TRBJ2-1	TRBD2	CASSVGLAGGKNNEQFF	TGTGCCAGCAGCGTAGGTCTAGCGGGGGGGAAAAACAATGAGCAGTTCTTC
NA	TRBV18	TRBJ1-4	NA	CASSPRGLGNFGGEKLFF	TGTGCCAGCTCACCAAGAGGGCTTGGAAATTTTGGTGGTGAAAAACTGTTTTTT
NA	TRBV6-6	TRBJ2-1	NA	CASSYDSYNEQFF	TGTGCCAGCAGTTACGACTCGTACAATGAGCAGTTCTTC
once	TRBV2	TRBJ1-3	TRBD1	CASTNDRGSPGNTIYF	TGTGCCAGCACAAATGACAGGGGGTCCCCTGGAAACACCATATATTTT
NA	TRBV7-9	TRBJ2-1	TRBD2	CASSPGLALAKPGEQFF	TGTGCCAGCAGCCCGGGACTAGCCCTGGCCAAACCGGGTGAGCAGTTCTTC
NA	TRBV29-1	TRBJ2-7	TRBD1	CSVVRTGGYEQYF	TGCAGCGTTGTTAGGACAGGGGGTTACGAGCAGTACTTC
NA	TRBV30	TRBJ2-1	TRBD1	CAWRRDRASYEQFF	TGTGCCTGGAGAAGGGACAGGGCGAGCTATGAGCAGTTCTTC
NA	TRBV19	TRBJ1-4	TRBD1	CASSIGQAQGVEKLFF	TGTGCCAGTAGTATCGGACAGGCCCAGGGCGTTGAAAAACTGTTTTTT
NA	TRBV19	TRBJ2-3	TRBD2	CASSLLAGMTDTQYF	TGTGCCAGTAGTTTACTAGCGGGGATGACAGATACGCAGTATTTT
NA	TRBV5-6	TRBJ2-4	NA	CASSLRTEGSIQYF	TGTGCCAGCAGCTTACGGACCGAGGGAAGCATTCAGTACTTC
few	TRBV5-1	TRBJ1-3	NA	CASSPTRSSGNTIYF	TGCGCCAGCAGTCCGACCCGGAGCTCTGGAAACACCATATATTTT
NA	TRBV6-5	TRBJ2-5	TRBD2	CASSPQRGGQETQYF	TGTGCCAGCAGTCCACAGCGGGGGGGGCAAGAGACCCAGTACTTC
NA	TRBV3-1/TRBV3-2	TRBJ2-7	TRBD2	CASSQAGLVGEQYF	TGTGCCAGCAGCCAAGCGGGACTAGTTGGCGAGCAGTACTTC
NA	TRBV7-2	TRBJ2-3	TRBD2	CASSWGLAGGTDTQYF	TGTGCCAGCAGCTGGGGACTAGCGGGCGGCACAGATACGCAGTATTTT
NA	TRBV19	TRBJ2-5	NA	CASSEQGGTQYF	TGTGCCAGTAGTGAGCAGGGAGGGACCCAGTACTTC
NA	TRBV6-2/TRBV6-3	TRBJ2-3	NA	CASSYSSFISDTQYF	TGTGCCAGCAGTTACTCGAGCTTTATCTCAGATACGCAGTATTTT
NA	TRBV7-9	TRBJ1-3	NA	CASSLQGKPGNTIYF	TGTGCCAGCAGCCTACAGGGTAAACCTGGAAACACCATATATTTT
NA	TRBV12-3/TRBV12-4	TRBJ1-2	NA	CASSPTPNYGYTF	TGTGCCAGCAGTCCGACACCTAACTATGGCTACACCTTC
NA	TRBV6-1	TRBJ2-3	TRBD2	CASSEYYASGITDTQYF	TGTGCCAGCAGTGAATACTACGCTAGCGGAATCACAGATACGCAGTATTTT
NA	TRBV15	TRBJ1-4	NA	CATSNRGGTTNEKLFF	TGTGCCACCAGCAATCGAGGGGGAACAACTAATGAAAAACTGTTTTTT
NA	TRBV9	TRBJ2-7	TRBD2	CASSVEAGGGYEQYF	TGTGCCAGCAGCGTAGAAGCGGGAGGTGGCTACGAGCAGTACTTC
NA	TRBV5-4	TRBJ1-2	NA	CASSLIMRGPDGYTF	TGTGCCAGCAGCTTGATCATGCGGGGGCCTGATGGCTACACCTTC
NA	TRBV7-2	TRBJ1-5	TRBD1	CASTFRGSNQPQHF	TGTGCCAGCACGTTCAGGGGGAGCAATCAGCCCCAGCATTTT
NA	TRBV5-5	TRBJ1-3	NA	CASSLGTDSGNTIYF	TGTGCCAGCAGCTTGGGCACAGACTCTGGAAACACCATATATTTT
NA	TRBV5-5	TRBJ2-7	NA	CASSLNRIYEQYF	TGTGCCAGCAGCTTGAACAGGATCTACGAGCAGTACTTC
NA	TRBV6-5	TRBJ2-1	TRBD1	CASYRQGDYNEQFF	TGTGCCAGTTACCGACAGGGGGACTACAATGAGCAGTTCTTC
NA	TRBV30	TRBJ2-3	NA	CAWSRGLKDTQYF	TGTGCCTGGAGTAGGGGACTTAAAGATACGCAGTATTTT
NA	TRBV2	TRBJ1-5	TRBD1	CASSTTGGYSNQPQHF	TGTGCCAGCAGCACTACAGGGGGATATAGCAATCAGCCCCAGCATTTT
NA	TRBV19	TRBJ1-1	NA	CASSIARPDEAFF	TGTGCCAGTAGTATAGCGAGGCCAGATGAAGCTTTCTTT